One and the same sample provided the 30 T cell receptor beta chains below, sequenced in a study of blood T cell repertoires in COVID-19. The data were produced by immunoSEQ multiplex PCR, yet TCRdb's version contains in-frame clones alone and is incomplete. The data show approximately 45,000 clones, around three quarters seen once. Sequenced: peripheral blood. All receptors come from a man older than 75 with acute or convalescent COVID-19.

The chain uses TRBV7-6 and TRBJ1-2; 9 bases match TRBD1. Germline V gene data show CDR1 as SGHVS and CDR2 as FNYEAQ. Trimming removed 5 bases from V and 4 bases from J; junction bases left unmatched: 14. This CDR3 region has 17 residues. The CDR3 region is CASSPQGQGLSAYGYTF. As DNA, the CDR3 is TGTGCCAGCAGCCCGCAGGGACAGGGCTTATCTGCCTATGGCTACACCTTC.

The V and J genes are TRBV29-1 and TRBJ2-1; 9 bases line up with TRBD2. Germline V gene sequence: CDR1 SQVTM, CDR2 ANQGSEA. With V trimmed by 4 bases and J by 7 bases, 5 bases remained unmatched. The length of the CDR3 is 13 residues. In nucleotides, the CDR3 is TGCAGCGTTGCCCTAGCGGGGCCAAATGAGCAGTTCTTC. Translated, it gives CSVALAGPNEQFF.

This clone was counted between two and nine times. The chain is built from TRBV19 and TRBJ2-1, with D maybe TRBD2 (6 bases). CDR1 and CDR2 (germline): LNHDA, SQIVND (reference sequence). The V end lost 4 bases, the J end lost 5 bases, and 12 bases lay between the germline ends. This CDR3 has 14 amino acids. CDR3 coding DNA: TGTGCCAGTAGTAGGTATAGCGGCAACAATGAGCAGTTCTTC. Translation gives CASSRYSGNNEQFF.

The chain links TRBV5-1 to TRBJ2-2; 10 bases are a match to TRBD1. The trim removed 4 bases at V and 7 bases at J, leaving 4 bases unmatched. The CDR3 has 14 amino acids. Germline V lookup: CDR1 SGHRS, CDR2 YFSETQ. CDR3 residues: CASSRDRGGGELFF. The CDR3 nucleotides read TGCGCCAGCAGCCGGGACAGGGGTGGCGGGGAGCTGTTTTTT.

The chain joins TRBV3-1 (or the pseudogene TRBV3-2) to TRBJ2-7, with TRBD2 as a possible D gene (6 bases). The V end lost 4 bases, the J end lost 4 bases, and 14 bases lay between the germline ends. CDR3 length equals 14 residues. Germline lookup yields CDR1 LGHDT and CDR2 YNNKEL (reference sequence). CDR3 in amino acids: CASSPGSSGYEQYF. CDR3 DNA sequence: TGTGCCAGCAGCCCCGGGAGTTCGGGATACGAGCAGTACTTC.

V usage is TRBV7-2 and J usage is TRBJ2-6, with unresolved D. The V end lost 4 bases, the J end lost 1 base, and 5 bases lay between the germline ends. CDR1 and CDR2 (germline): SGHTA, FQGNSA. The CDR3 covers 14 residues. The CDR3 sequence is CASSSHSGANVLTF. The CDR3 coding sequence is TGTGCCAGCAGCTCCCATTCTGGGGCCAACGTCCTGACTTTC.

CDR3: CASSPPRGRAYEQFF. The CDR3, as DNA: TGTGCCAGCAGCCCCCCGCGCGGGAGGGCCTATGAGCAGTTCTTC. The chain couples TRBV11-2 to TRBJ2-1; 9 bases agree with TRBD2. In germline, CDR1 is SGHAT, CDR2 FQNNGV. V dropped 5 bases and J dropped 8; count of bases not matched to a gene: 10. CDR3 length: 15 residues.

This clone was seen more than once but under ten times. The chain joins TRBV18 to TRBJ1-2; D is perhaps TRBD1 (5 bases). CDR1 is KGHSH, CDR2 LQKENI, per germline. CDR3 length: 15 amino acids. The V gene lost 2 bases and the J gene lost 6 bases, with 16 bases spanning the gap. CDR3 DNA sequence: TGTGCCAGCTCACCAGAGACAGCGACGAAGGATGGCTACACCTTC. As protein: CASSPETATKDGYTF.

J is TRBJ2-3 and V is TRBV7-3; a weak D match, TRBD2 (6 bases). Germline CDR1 and CDR2: SGHTA and FQGTGA. Trimming removed 2 bases at V and 1 base at J, with 7 bases between. CDR3 length: 14 residues. CDR3 sequence reads: CASSLSGGTDTQYF. For the CDR3, the DNA is TGTGCCAGCAGCTTATCGGGAGGCACAGATACGCAGTATTTT.

V and J are TRBV9 and TRBJ2-1; 7 bases are shared with TRBD2. V was pared by 2 bases and J by 11 bases, with 10 bases of the junction left unmatched. Looked up from germline, CDR1 is SGDLS and CDR2 is YYNGEE. The CDR3 has 14 residues. The CDR3 sequence: CASSVDRDYTQQFF. The CDR3 nucleotides are TGTGCCAGCAGCGTGGACCGGGACTACACCCAGCAGTTCTTC.

This clone appeared a few times. The chain is built from TRBV28 and TRBJ2-7; the match to TRBD2 covers 14 bases. Germline lookup yields CDR1 MDHEN and CDR2 SYDVKM. This CDR3 is built from 15 residues. Unmatched junction bases numbered 4, after V lost 2 bases and J lost 7 bases. As DNA, the CDR3 is TGTGCCAGCAGTTTAGGGACTAGCGGGAGCCGGGAGCAGTACTTC. Translating gives CASSLGTSGSREQYF.

The chain joins TRBV5-1 to TRBJ1-5; TRBD1 is a possible D gene (5 bases). The V gene lost 3 bases and the J gene lost 5 bases, with 9 bases spanning the gap. The CDR3 has 13 amino acids. Per the germline V gene, CDR1 is SGHRS and CDR2 is YFSETQ. The CDR3 protein is CASSYDSYQPQHF. CDR3 sequence (DNA): TGCGCCAGCAGCTATGACAGCTATCAGCCCCAGCATTTT.

The chain employs TRBV28 and TRBJ2-5; 15 positions agree with TRBD2. Looked up from germline, CDR1 is MDHEN and CDR2 is SYDVKM. The CDR3 covers 16 residues. Trimming at V came to 5 bases and at J to 2 bases, leaving 3 bases not matched to a gene. The CDR3 loop is CASSPGLAGGQETQYF. The CDR3 region has the DNA TGTGCCAGCAGTCCCGGACTAGCGGGAGGGCAAGAGACCCAGTACTTC.

The CDR3 region has the DNA TGTGCCAGCAGTGCCCAGCGGGGCCAAGAGACCCAGTACTTC. Translated, it gives CASSAQRGQETQYF. The gene calls are TRBV28 and TRBJ2-5; 7 bases fit TRBD2. V shed 5 bases, J shed 1 base, and the junction held 4 bases outside the gene matches. The germline gives CDR1 MDHEN, CDR2 SYDVKM. The CDR3 loop spans 14 amino acids.

This sequence joins TRBV19 and TRBJ1-5; D possibly corresponds to TRBD1 (5 bases). In germline, CDR1 is LNHDA, CDR2 SQIVND (reference sequence). CDR3 length equals 16 residues. With 6 bases removed from V and 7 bases from J, the gap between germline ends came to 22 bases. The CDR3 DNA is TGTGCCAGTAGGATGCCTGGAGGCGGCGGGGGGCAGCCCCAGCATTTT. Translated: CASRMPGGGGGQPQHF.

V usage is TRBV29-1 and J usage is TRBJ1-5; TRBD1 aligns across 8 bases. The length of the CDR3 is 14 residues. Germline CDR1 SQVTM, CDR2 ANQGSEA. V was pared by 5 bases and J by 4 bases, with 7 bases of the junction left unmatched. The CDR3 loop is CSVSQTGGNQPQHF. CDR3 in DNA: TGCAGCGTTTCCCAAACAGGGGGAAATCAGCCCCAGCATTTT.

The genes are TRBV19 and TRBJ2-1; D is perhaps TRBD1 (6 bases). V was cut by 5 bases and J by 3 bases, with 14 bases left in between. This CDR3 contains 15 residues. Per the germline V gene, CDR1 is LNHDA and CDR2 is SQIVND (reference sequence). The CDR3 spells CASSLQGDNYNEQFF. DNA for the CDR3: TGTGCCAGTAGTTTACAGGGAGATAACTACAATGAGCAGTTCTTC.

The chain links TRBV9 to TRBJ2-7; 10 positions agree with TRBD1. With 4 bases clipped from V and 5 bases from J, the junction kept 6 bases outside the gene matches. The CDR3 covers 14 residues. CDR1 is SGDLS, CDR2 YYNGEE, per germline. The CDR3 spells CASSPGTGVDEQYF. The CDR3 DNA reads TGTGCCAGCAGCCCAGGGACAGGGGTGGACGAGCAGTACTTC.

The V and J genes are TRBV13 and TRBJ2-1, with 8 nucleotides matching TRBD2. The CDR3 is made up of 14 amino acids. Losses at the gene ends were 6 bases for V and 6 bases for J; bases not matched to a gene: 7. Germline V gene data show CDR1 as PRHDT and CDR2 as FYEKMQ (reference sequence). The CDR3 loop is CASSRRLASNEQFF. CDR3 DNA sequence: TGTGCCAGCAGTCGTCGACTAGCGAGCAATGAGCAGTTCTTC.

The chain recombines TRBV5-1 with TRBJ2-5; 8 nucleotides agree with TRBD1. In germline, CDR1 is SGHRS, CDR2 YFSETQ. After removal of 3 bases from V and 4 bases from J, the junction contained 8 bases not matched to a gene. This CDR3 has 15 amino acids. The CDR3 region has the DNA TGCGCCAGCAGCTCACCCGGGACAGGAGGAGAGACCCAGTACTTC. This gives the protein CASSSPGTGGETQYF.

This chain uses TRBV19 with TRBJ1-1; D perhaps matches TRBD1 (5 bases). Between the trimmed V and J ends, which lost 7 bases and 0 bases, there was a span of 12 bases. The CDR3 extends over 14 amino acids. From germline, CDR1 is LNHDA and CDR2 SQIVND (reference sequence). The CDR3 DNA reads as TGTGCCAGTACCCCAGGGAGGGTGAACACTGAAGCTTTCTTT. This encodes CASTPGRVNTEAFF.

This clone was counted only a few times. This sequence joins TRBV7-9 and TRBJ2-5; D is uncertain. The CDR3 totals 14 residues. V lost 1 base and J lost 7, with 13 bases in between. Germline-derived CDR1 and CDR2 are SEHNR and FQNEAQ (reference sequence). This CDR3 is CASSLDLPRPTQYF. CDR3 nucleotide sequence: TGTGCCAGCAGCTTAGATTTGCCTAGACCGACCCAGTACTTC.

In its sample, this clone was seen a few times. The rearrangement links TRBV2 to TRBJ2-1; possibly TRBD2 for D (5 bases). V was cut by 6 bases and J by 6 bases, with 12 bases left in between. This CDR3 is 13 amino acids long. Germline V gene data show CDR1 as SNHLY and CDR2 as FYNNEI. This CDR3 reads CASRGIAFNEQFF. The CDR3 DNA is TGTGCCAGCAGGGGGATAGCGTTCAATGAGCAGTTCTTC.

The J gene is TRBJ2-7, the V gene TRBV2; tentative D call: TRBD1 (6 bases). Germline-derived CDR1 and CDR2 are SNHLY and FYNNEI. Trimming removed 6 bases from V and 3 bases from J, with 15 bases in between. This CDR3 has 14 residues. CDR3 sequence reads: CASRKGTSVYEQYF. DNA for the CDR3: TGTGCCAGCAGGAAGGGGACAAGCGTCTACGAGCAGTACTTC.

This chain connects TRBV2 to TRBJ2-7; tentative D call: TRBD2 (7 bases). The CDR3 is 12 amino acids. Germline V CDR1 and CDR2: SNHLY, FYNNEI. The ends were cut back, 6 bases at V and 6 bases at J, with 12 bases in the middle. CDR3 bases: TGTGCCAGCAGGCCAGGGGAGGGCGAGCAGTACTTC. It codes for CASRPGEGEQYF.

This chain joins TRBV5-1 and TRBJ2-7; D is possibly TRBD2 (5 bases). Looked up from germline, CDR1 is SGHRS and CDR2 is YFSETQ. The V end was cut by 0 bases, the J end by 5 bases, with 15 bases between. This CDR3 is 15 amino acids long. The CDR3 sequence: CASSLVGSSGDEQYF. CDR3 in DNA: TGCGCCAGCAGCTTGGTGGGCTCCTCCGGGGACGAGCAGTACTTC.

This clone was picked up one time. J is TRBJ1-4 and V is TRBV13, with D maybe TRBD1 (6 bases). From germline, CDR1 is PRHDT and CDR2 FYEKMQ (reference sequence). CDR3 length equals 15 residues. Trimming cost V 5 bases and J 7 bases, with 17 bases left between them. CDR3: CASSKSGGASEKLFF. Written as DNA, the CDR3 is TGTGCCAGCAGCAAGAGCGGGGGGGCCAGTGAAAAACTGTTTTTT. Filled out from reference TRBV13 and TRBJ1-4, the complete variable domain reads AAGVIQSPRHLIKEKRETATLKCYPIPRHDTVYWYQQGPGQDPQFLISFYEKMQSDKGSIPDRFSAQQFSDYHSELNMSSLELGDSALYFCASSKSGGASEKLFFGSGTQLSVL.

This clone has just a few counts. V gene TRBV5-1 combines with J gene TRBJ2-5; D remains ambiguous. The CDR3 loop spans 14 amino acids. Germline V lookup: CDR1 SGHRS, CDR2 YFSETQ. The germline V and J ends were trimmed by 4 bases and 3 bases, with 13 bases remaining between them. CDR3 residues: CASSPLVKKETQYF. CDR3 DNA: TGCGCCAGCAGCCCCCTAGTGAAGAAAGAGACCCAGTACTTC.

V is TRBV6-5 and J is TRBJ1-3, with 7 bases that match TRBD1. V shed 7 bases and J 2 bases; nucleotides not matched to a gene: 8. CDR1 is MNHEY, CDR2 SVGAGI, per germline. The CDR3 has 15 amino acids. CDR3 sequence: CASNLRQGTGNTIYF. The CDR3 bases are TGTGCCAGCAATCTTAGACAGGGAACTGGAAACACCATATATTTT.

The chain employs TRBV5-4 and TRBJ2-7, with D possibly TRBD2 on 6 matching bases. Germline lookup yields CDR1 SGHNT and CDR2 YYREEE (reference sequence). V was trimmed by 0 bases and J by 3 bases, leaving 10 bases between them. CDR3 length equals 14 residues. CDR3 in amino acids: CASSLGGAFYEQYF. CDR3 DNA sequence: TGTGCCAGCAGCTTGGGCGGGGCTTTCTACGAGCAGTACTTC.